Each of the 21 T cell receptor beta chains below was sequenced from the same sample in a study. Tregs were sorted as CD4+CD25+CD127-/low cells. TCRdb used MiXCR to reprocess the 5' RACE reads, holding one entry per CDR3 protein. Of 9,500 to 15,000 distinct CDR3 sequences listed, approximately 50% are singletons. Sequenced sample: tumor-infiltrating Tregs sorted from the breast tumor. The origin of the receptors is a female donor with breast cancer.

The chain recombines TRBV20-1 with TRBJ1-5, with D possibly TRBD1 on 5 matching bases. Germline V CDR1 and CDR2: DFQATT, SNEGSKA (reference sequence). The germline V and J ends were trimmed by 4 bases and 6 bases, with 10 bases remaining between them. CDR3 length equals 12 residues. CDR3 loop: CSATTGGQPQHF. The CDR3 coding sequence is TGCAGTGCTACGACGGGGGGTCAGCCCCAGCATTTT.

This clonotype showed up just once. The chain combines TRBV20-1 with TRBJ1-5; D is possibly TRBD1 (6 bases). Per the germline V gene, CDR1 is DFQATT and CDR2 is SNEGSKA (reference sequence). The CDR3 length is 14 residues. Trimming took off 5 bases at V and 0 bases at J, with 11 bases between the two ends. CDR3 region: CSAATGYSNQPQHF. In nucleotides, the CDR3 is TGCAGTGCTGCTACAGGGTATAGCAATCAGCCCCAGCATTTT.

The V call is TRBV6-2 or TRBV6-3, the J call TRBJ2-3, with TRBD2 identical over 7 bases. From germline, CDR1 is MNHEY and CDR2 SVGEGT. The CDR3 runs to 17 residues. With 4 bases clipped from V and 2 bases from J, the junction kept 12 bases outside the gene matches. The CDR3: CASSWALRDYFTDTQYF. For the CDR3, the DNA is TGTGCCAGCAGTTGGGCCCTCCGGGACTACTTCACAGATACGCAGTATTTT.

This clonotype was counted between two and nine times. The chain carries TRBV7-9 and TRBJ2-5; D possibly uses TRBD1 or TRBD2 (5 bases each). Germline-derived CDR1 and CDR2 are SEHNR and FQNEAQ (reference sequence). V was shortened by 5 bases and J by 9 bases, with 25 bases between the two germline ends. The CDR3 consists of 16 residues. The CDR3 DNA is TGTGCCAGCAGCCACCCGCCCGGGACGGGTAATTTGGCCCAGTACTTC. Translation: CASSHPPGTGNLAQYF.

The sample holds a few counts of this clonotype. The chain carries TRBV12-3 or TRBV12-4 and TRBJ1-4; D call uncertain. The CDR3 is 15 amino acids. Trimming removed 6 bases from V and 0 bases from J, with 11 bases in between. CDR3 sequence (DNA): TGTGCCAGCAGCCCCCAATCTACAACTAATGAAAAACTGTTTTTT. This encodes CASSPQSTTNEKLFF.

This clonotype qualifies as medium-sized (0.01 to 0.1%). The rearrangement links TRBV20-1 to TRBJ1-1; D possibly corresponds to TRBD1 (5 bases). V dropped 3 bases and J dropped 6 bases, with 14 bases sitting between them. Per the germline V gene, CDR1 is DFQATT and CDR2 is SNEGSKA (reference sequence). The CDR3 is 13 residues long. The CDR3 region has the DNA TGCAGTGCTAGTTCCGGGGGGTTTTCTGAAGCTTTCTTT. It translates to CSASSGGFSEAFF.

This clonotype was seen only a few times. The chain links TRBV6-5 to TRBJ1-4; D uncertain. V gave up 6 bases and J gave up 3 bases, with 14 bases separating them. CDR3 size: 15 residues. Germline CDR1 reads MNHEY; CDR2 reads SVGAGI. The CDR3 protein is CASSFSRNANEKLFF. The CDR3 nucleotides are TGTGCCAGCAGCTTTTCGCGGAACGCTAATGAAAAACTGTTTTTT.

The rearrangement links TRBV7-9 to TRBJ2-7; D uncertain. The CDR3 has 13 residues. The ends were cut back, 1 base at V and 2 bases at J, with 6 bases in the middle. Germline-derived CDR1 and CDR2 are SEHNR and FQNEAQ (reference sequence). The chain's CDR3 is CASSLVRTYEQYF. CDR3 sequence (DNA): TGTGCCAGCAGCTTAGTAAGAACCTACGAGCAGTACTTC.

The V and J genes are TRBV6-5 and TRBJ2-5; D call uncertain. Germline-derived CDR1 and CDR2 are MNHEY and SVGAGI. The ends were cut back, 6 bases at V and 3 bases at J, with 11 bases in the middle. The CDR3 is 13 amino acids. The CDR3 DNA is TGTGCCAGCAGCAAGGACGTTGAAGAGACCCAGTACTTC. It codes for CASSKDVEETQYF.

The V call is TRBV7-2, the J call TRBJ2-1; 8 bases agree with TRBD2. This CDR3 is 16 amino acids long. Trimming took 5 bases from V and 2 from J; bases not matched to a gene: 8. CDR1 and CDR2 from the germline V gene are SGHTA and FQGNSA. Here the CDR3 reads CASSRSGGRTYNEQFF. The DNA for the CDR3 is TGTGCCAGCAGCCGTTCGGGGGGGAGGACCTACAATGAGCAGTTCTTC.

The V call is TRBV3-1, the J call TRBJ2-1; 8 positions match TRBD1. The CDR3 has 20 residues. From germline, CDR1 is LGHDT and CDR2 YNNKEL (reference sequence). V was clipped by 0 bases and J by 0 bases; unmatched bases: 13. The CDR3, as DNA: TGTGCCAGCAGCCAAGACCGGACAGGGTCGGGTTTGAGCTCCTACAATGAGCAGTTCTTC. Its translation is CASSQDRTGSGLSSYNEQFF.

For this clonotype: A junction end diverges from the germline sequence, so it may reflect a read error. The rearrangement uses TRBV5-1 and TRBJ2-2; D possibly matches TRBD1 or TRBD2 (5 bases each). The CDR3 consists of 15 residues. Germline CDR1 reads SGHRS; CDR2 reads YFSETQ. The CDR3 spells CASSLSTANTGDLFF. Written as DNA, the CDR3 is TGCGCCAGCAGCTTAAGTACTGCGAACACCGGGGACCTGTTTTTT.

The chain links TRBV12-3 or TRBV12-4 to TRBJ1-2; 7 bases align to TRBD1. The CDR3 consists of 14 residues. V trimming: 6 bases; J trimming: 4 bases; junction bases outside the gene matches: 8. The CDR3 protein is CASRPQRGLYGYTF. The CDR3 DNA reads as TGTGCCAGCAGACCACAAAGGGGGCTCTATGGCTACACCTTC.

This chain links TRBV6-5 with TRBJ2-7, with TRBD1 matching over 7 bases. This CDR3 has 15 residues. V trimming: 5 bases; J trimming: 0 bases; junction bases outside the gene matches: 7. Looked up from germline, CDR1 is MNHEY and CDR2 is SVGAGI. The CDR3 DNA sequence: TGTGCCAGCAGTCTGGACAGGACCCACTCCTACGAGCAGTACTTC. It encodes CASSLDRTHSYEQYF.

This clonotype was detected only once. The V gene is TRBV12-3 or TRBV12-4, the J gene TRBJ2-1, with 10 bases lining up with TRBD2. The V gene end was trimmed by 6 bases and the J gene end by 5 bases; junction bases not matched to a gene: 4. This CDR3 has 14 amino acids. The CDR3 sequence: CASRLAGLHNEQFF. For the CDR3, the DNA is TGTGCCAGCAGACTAGCGGGACTTCACAATGAGCAGTTCTTC.

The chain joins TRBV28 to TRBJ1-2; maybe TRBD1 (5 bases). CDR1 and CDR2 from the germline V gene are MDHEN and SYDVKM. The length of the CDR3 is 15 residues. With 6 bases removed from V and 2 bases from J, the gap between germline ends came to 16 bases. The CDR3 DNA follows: TGTGCCAGCAGCCACGACAGAGGGAACAACTATGGCTACACCTTC. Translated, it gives CASSHDRGNNYGYTF.

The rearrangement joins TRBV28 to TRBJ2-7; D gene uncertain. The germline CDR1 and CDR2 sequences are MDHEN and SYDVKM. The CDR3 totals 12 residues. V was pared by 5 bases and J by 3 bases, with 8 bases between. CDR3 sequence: CASSPPYYEQYF. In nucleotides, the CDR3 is TGTGCCAGCAGTCCCCCTTACTACGAGCAGTACTTC.

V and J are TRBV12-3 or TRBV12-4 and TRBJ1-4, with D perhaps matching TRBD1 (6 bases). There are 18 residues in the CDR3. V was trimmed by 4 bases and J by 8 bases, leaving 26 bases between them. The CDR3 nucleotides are TGTGCCAGCAGTTCCGGGGCCAGGAGAGGGGGGACAAAGGAAAAACTGTTTTTT. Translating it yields CASSSGARRGGTKEKLFF.

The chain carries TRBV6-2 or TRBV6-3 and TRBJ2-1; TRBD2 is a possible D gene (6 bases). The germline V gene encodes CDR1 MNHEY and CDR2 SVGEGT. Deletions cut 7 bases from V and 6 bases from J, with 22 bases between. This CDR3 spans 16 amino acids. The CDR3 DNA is TGTGCCAGCACCACCTCCGCGGGACGAGGCGGCAATGAGCAGTTCTTC. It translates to CASTTSAGRGGNEQFF.

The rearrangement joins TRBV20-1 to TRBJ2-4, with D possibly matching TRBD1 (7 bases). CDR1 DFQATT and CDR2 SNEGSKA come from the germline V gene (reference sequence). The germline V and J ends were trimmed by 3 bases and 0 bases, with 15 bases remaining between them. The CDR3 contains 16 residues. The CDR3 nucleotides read TGCAGTGCTAGCCCCTACAGGGGACTAGCCAAAAACATTCAGTACTTC. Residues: CSASPYRGLAKNIQYF.

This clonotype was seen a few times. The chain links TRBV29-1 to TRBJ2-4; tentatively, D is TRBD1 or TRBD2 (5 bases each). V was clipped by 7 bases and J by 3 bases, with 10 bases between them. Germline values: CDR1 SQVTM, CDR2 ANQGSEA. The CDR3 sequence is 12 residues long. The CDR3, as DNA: TGCAGCGCTAGGGACGACAAAAACATTCAGTACTTC. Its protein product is CSARDDKNIQYF.